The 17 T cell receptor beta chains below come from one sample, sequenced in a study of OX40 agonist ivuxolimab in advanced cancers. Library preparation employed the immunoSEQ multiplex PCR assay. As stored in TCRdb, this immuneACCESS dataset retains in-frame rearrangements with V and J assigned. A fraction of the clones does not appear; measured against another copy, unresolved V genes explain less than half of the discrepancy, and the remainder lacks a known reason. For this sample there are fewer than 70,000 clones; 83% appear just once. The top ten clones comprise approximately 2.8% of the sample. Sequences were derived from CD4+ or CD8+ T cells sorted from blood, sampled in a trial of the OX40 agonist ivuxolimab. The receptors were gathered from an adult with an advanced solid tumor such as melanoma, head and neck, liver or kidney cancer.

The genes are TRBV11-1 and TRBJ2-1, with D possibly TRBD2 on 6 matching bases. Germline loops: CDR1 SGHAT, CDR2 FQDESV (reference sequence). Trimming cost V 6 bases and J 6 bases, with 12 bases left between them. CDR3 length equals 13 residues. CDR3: CASSVGTPNEQFF. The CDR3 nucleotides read TGTGCCAGCAGTGTCGGGACTCCCAATGAGCAGTTCTTC.

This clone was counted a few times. The CDR3 region has the DNA TGTGCCAGCAGTTACTCCAGGGTGAGGGGAAACACCATATATTTT. This gives the protein CASSYSRVRGNTIYF. The chain is built from TRBV6-5 and TRBJ1-3; D may be TRBD1 (5 bases). Trimming removed 0 bases from V and 4 bases from J, with 10 bases in between. Per germline, CDR1 MNHEY and CDR2 SVGAGI. The CDR3 consists of 15 residues.

This CDR3 reads CASSLRSRTGQGRDTQYF. The CDR3 nucleotides are TGCGCCAGCAGCTTAAGAAGTCGGACGGGACAGGGACGGGATACGCAGTATTTT. This rearrangement joins TRBV5-1 to TRBJ2-3; 9 positions agree with TRBD1. CDR1 and CDR2 from the germline V gene are SGHRS and YFSETQ. This CDR3 has 18 amino acids. Trimming at V came to 2 bases and at J to 6 bases, leaving 16 bases not matched to a gene.

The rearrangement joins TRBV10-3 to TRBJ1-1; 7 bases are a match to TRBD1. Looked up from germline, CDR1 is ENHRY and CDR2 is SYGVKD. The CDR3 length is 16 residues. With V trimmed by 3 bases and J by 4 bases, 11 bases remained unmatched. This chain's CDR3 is CAISERGGEASTEAFF. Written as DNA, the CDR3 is TGTGCCATCAGTGAAAGAGGGGGCGAGGCGAGCACTGAAGCTTTCTTT.

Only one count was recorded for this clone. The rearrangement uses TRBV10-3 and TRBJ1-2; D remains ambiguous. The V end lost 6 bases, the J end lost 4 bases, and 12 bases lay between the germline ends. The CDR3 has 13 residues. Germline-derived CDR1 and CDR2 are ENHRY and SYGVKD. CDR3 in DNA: TGTGCCATCAGGGGCATATCTGGCTATGGCTACACCTTC. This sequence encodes CAIRGISGYGYTF.

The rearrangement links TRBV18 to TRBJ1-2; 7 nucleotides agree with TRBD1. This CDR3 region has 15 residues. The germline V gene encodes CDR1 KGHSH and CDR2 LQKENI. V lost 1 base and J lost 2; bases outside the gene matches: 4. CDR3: CASSPRTGENYGYTF. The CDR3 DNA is TGTGCCAGCTCACCACGAACAGGGGAAAACTATGGCTACACCTTC.

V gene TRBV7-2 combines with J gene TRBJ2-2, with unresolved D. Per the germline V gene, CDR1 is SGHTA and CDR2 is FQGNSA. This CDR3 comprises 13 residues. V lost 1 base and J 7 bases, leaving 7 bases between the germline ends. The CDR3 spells CASSLVRFGELFF. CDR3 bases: TGTGCCAGCAGCTTAGTAAGGTTCGGGGAGCTGTTTTTT.

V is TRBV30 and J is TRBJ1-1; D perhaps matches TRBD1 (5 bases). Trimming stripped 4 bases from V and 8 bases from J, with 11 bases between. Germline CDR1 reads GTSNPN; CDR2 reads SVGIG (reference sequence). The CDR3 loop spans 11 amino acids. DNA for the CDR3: TGTGCCTGGAAAGGTCACAGGGAAGCTTTCTTT. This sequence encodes CAWKGHREAFF.

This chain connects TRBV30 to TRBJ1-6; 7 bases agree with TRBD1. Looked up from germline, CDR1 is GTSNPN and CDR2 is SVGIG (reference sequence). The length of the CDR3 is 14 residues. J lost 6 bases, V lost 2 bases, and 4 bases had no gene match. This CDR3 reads CAWSKGTANSPLHF. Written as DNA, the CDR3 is TGTGCCTGGAGTAAGGGGACAGCTAATTCACCCCTCCACTTT.

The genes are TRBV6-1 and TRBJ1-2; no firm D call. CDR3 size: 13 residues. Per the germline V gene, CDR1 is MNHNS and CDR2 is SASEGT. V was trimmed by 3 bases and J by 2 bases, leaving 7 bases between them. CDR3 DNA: TGTGCCAGCAGTGAGGACGGGAACTATGGCTACACCTTC. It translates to CASSEDGNYGYTF.

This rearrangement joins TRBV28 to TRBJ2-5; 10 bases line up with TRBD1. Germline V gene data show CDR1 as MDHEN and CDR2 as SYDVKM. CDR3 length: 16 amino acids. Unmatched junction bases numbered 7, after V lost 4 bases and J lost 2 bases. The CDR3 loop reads CASSSTGTGDQETQYF. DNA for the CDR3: TGTGCCAGCAGTTCAACCGGGACAGGGGATCAAGAGACCCAGTACTTC.

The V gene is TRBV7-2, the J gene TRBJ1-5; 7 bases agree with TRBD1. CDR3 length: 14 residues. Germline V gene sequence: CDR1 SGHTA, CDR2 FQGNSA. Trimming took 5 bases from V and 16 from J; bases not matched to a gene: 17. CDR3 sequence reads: CASSLGVTGRYDHF. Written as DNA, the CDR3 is TGTGCCAGCAGCCTCGGGGTGACAGGGAGGTATGATCATTTT.

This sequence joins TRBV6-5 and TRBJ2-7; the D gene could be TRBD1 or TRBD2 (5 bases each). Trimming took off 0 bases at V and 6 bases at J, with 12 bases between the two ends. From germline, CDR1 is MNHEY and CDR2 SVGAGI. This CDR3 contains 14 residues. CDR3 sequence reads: CASSYSRGPIEQYF. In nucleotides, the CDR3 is TGTGCCAGCAGTTACTCCCGGGGCCCTATCGAGCAGTACTTC.

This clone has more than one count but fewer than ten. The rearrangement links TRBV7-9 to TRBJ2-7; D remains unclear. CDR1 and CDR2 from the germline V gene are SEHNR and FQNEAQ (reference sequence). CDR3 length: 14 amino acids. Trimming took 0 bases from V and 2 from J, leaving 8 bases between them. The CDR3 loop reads CASSLARVPYEQYF. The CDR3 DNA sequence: TGTGCCAGCAGCTTAGCCCGAGTTCCCTACGAGCAGTACTTC. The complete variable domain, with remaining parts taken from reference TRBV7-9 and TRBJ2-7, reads DTGVSQNPRHKITKRGQNVTFRCDPISEHNRLYWYRQTLGQGPEFLTYFQNEAQLEKSRLLSDRFSAERPKGSFSTLEIQRTEQGDSAMYLCASSLARVPYEQYFGPGTRLTVT.

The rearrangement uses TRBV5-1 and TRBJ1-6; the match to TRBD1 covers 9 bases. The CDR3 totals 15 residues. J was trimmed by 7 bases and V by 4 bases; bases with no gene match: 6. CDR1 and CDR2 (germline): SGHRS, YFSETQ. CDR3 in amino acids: CASSVGDRENSPLHF. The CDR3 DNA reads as TGCGCCAGCAGCGTGGGGGACAGGGAAAATTCACCCCTCCACTTT.

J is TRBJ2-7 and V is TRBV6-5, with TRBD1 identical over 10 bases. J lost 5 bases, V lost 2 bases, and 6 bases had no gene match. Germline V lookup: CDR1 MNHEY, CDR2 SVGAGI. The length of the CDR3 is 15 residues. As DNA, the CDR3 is TGTGCCAGCAGTTACCTGGGACAGGGGAACGACGAGCAGTACTTC. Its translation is CASSYLGQGNDEQYF.

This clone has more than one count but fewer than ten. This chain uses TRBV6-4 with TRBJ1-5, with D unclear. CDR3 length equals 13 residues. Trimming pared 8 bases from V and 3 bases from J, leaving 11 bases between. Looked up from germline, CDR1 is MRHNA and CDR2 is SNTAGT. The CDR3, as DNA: TGTGCCAGCTCGCGGCAGTTCAATCAGCCCCAGCATTTT. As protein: CASSRQFNQPQHF.